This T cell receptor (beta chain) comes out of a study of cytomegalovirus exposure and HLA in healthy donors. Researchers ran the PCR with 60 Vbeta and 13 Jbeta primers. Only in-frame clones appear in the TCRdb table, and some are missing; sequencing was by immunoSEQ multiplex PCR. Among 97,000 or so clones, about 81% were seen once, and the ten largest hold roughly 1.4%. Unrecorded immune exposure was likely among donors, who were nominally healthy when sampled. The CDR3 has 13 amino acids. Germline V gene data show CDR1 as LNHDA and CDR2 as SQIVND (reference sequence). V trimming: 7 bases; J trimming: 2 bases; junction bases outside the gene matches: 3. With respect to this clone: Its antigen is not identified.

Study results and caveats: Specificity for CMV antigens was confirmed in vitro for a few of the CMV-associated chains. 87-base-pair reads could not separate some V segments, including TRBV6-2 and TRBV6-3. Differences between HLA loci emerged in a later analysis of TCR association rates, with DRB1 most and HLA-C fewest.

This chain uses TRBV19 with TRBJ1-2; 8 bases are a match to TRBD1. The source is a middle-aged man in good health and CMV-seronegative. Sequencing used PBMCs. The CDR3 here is CASNAGGNYGYTF. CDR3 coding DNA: TGTGCCAGTAACGCAGGGGGCAACTATGGCTACACCTTC.